The T cell receptor beta chain described here comes from a study of identical twins (dated by TCRdb to the mid-2010s). Some background on the complete study: The study deep-sequenced TCR alpha and beta repertoires from monozygotic twins, unrelated adults of various ages and cord blood to test whether fetal clonotypes persist. Replicate twin experiments were performed at different times using different library preparation protocols to rule out contamination. The study at large found these results: Zero-insertion analyses could be partly confounded by invariant T cells such as MAIT and iNKT, though diverse VJ usage argued against such confounding for most clonotypes. Recombination models systematically underestimated out-of-frame TCR alpha sharing in monozygotic twins but agreed with sharing between unrelated individuals. Compared with coincidental sharing between unrelated individuals, out-of-frame TCR alpha sequences shared between twins had an excess of sequences with low generation probability. Conclusions relied on cross-sectional statistical analysis, since the same donors could not be followed over many years. Excess twin sharing in beta out-of-frame sequences was weaker because fewer shared sequences lowered the signal-to-noise ratio. Abundant cord blood beta clonotypes had fewer insertions, young adult naive repertoires showed a similar but weaker trend, and memory repertoires showed no such trend.

To prepare the library, 5' RACE was applied. Data came from an Illumina HiSeq 2000. Template switching added a universal primer binding site, and the final cDNA carried a unique molecular identifier that allowed TCR cDNA molecules to be counted accurately. Specific primers in the conserved constant-segment region were used to synthesize first-strand cDNA for TCR alpha and beta chains. To control for contamination, each cDNA library was double barcoded with a SMART-Mk sample barcode plus Illumina barcodes. TruSeq adapter sequences along with Illumina sample barcodes were introduced in two successive PCR steps. The TCR alpha and beta cDNA libraries were sequenced on the Illumina HiSeq platform using custom primers. The paper's processing steps were these. Unique molecular identifiers were extracted from raw reads with MiGEC, and CDR3 positions were determined with MiXCR. Recombination models were inferred per individual with the repgenHMM and IGoR tools using an EM algorithm. Shared clonotype analysis was performed with the tcR package in R, normalizing sharing by the product of cloneset sizes. To study raw recombination without the effects of thymic and clonal selection, out-of-frame nonproductive sequences were analyzed. TCRdb handled the public reads itself, with Q25 trimming in fastp and clone calling in MiXCR, and kept productive beta chains. All rows with the same CDR3 protein become a single entry with the most common DNA and genes. The V and J calls were not made by the authors but by TCRdb's processing. Present in this sample are around 490,000 distinct CDR3 sequences, 12% to 15% of which were seen just once. The ten largest clones add up to roughly 0.42% of the sample.

Only healthy Caucasian donors were included. The twin cohort consisted of three pairs of female monozygotic twins, all aged about 18 to 30 years. Positive isolation kits from Invitrogen were used to isolate the CD4+ and CD8+ T cell populations. Only a few counts were recorded for this clonotype. Its antigen specificity is not known. No quality values exist for individual bases; no much larger clone is one base distant. The germline V gene specifies SGHRS as CDR1 and YFSETQ as CDR2. The CDR3 sequence holds 15 residues, the cysteine and phenylalanine included. Of the read, only the CDR3 DNA is kept; its 45 bases are in frame from base 1. The trim is 0 bases for V and 7 bases for J, with a gap of 11 bases between the germline ends. This sample also belongs to another study, concerning yellow fever vaccine responses in identical twins. That second report states: The authors reported that the T cell response to vaccination in identical twins appeared partly convergent and partly personalized. The study precisely tracked vaccine-responding T cell clones in identical twins.

Sequences were obtained from CD4+ T cells sorted from blood. This receptor was identified in a woman in her late teens or twenties in good health. Recombination joined TRBV5-1 with TRBJ1-6; tentative D gene TRBD1, with 5 bases matching. In nucleotides, the sequence is TGCGCCAGCAGCTTGGTAACAGGACCAAATTCACCCCTCCACTTT. Translation gives CASSLVTGPNSPLHF.